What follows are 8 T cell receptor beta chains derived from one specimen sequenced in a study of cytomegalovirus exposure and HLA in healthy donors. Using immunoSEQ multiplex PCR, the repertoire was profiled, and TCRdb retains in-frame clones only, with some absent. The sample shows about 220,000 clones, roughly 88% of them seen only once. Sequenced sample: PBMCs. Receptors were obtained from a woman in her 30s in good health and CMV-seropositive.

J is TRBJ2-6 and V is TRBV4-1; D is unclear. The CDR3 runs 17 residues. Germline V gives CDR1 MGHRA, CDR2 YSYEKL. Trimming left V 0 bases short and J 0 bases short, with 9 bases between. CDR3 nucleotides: TGCGCCAGCAGCCAAGAATCCCCAGCCTCTGGGGCCAACGTCCTGACTTTC. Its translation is CASSQESPASGANVLTF.

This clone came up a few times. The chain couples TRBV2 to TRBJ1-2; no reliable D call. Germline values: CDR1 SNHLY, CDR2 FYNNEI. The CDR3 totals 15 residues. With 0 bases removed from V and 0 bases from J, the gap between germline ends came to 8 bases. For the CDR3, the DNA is TGTGCCAGCAGTGAAGCCGAGACTGCTAACTATGGCTACACCTTC. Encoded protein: CASSEAETANYGYTF.

The CDR3 region is CASSLLSEQYF. The DNA of the CDR3 is TGTGCCAGCAGCTTATTGTCCGAGCAGTACTTC. The rearrangement uses TRBV7-2 and TRBJ2-7; unclear D gene. V was cut by 2 bases and J by 6 bases, with 5 bases left in between. Looked up from germline, CDR1 is SGHTA and CDR2 is FQGNSA. The CDR3 sequence is 11 residues long.

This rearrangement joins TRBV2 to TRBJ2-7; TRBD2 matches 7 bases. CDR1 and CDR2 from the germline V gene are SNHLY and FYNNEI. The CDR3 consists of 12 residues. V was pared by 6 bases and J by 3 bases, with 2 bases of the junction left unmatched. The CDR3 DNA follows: TGTGCCAGCAGCGGGAGGAACTACGAGCAGTACTTC. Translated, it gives CASSGRNYEQYF.

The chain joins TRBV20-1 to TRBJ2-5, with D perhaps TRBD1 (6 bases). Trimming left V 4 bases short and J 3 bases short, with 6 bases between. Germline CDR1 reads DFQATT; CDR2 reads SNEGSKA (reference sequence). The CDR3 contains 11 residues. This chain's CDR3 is CSANREETQYF. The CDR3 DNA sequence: TGCAGTGCTAACAGGGAAGAGACCCAGTACTTC.

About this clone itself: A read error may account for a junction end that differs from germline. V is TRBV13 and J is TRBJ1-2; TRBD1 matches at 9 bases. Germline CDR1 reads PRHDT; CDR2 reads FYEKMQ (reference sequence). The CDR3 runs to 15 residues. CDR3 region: CASSLGRQGDYGYTF. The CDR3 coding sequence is TGTGCCAGCAGCCTAGGACGACAGGGGGACTATGGCTACACCTTC.

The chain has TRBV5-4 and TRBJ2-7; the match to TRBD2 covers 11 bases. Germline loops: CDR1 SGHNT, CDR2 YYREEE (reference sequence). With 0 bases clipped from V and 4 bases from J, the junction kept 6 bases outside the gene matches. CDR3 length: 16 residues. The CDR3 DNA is TGTGCCAGCAGCTTGGGACTAGCGGGAAGTAGGTACGAGCAGTACTTC. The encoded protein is CASSLGLAGSRYEQYF.

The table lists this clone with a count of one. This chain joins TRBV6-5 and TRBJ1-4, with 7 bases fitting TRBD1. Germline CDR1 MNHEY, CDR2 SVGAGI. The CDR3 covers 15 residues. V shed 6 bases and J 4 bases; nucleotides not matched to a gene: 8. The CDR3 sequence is CASSDPGQHNEKLFF. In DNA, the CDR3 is TGTGCCAGCAGCGACCCGGGACAGCATAATGAAAAACTGTTTTTT.